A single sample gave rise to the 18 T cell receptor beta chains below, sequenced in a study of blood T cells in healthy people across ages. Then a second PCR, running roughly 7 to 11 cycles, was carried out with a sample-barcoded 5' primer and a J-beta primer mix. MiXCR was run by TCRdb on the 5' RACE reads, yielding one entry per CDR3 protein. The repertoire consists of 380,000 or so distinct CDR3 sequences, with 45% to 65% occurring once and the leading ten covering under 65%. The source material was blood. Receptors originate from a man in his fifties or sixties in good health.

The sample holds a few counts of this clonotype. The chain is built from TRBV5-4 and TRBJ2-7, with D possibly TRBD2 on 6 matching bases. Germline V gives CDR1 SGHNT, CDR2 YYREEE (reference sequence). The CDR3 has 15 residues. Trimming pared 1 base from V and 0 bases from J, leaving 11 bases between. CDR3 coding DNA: TGTGCCAGCAGCTTGTGGGCGGGGAGCTCCTACGAGCAGTACTTC. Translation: CASSLWAGSSYEQYF.

The DNA of the CDR3 is TGCAGCGTTAGAGCTACAGGGGCCGGGTCAGAAAAACTGTTTTTT. This translates into CSVRATGAGSEKLFF. V is TRBV29-1 and J is TRBJ1-4, with 7 bases aligning to TRBD1. Germline CDR1 and CDR2: SQVTM and ANQGSEA. Germline trimming cut 5 bases from V and 8 bases from J; bases unmatched to any gene: 14. This CDR3 region has 15 residues.

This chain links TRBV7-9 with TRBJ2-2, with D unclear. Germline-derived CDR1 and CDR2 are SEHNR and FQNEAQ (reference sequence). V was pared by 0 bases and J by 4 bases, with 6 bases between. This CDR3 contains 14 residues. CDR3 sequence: CASSLALTTGELFF. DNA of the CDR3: TGTGCCAGCAGCTTAGCCCTAACCACCGGGGAGCTGTTTTTT.

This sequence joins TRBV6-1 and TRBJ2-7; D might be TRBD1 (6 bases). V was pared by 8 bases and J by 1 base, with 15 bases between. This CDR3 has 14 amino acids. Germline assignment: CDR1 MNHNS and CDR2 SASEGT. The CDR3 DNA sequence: TGTGCCAGCGCCAGGACAGAGCTATCCTACGAGCAGTACTTC. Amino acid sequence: CASARTELSYEQYF.

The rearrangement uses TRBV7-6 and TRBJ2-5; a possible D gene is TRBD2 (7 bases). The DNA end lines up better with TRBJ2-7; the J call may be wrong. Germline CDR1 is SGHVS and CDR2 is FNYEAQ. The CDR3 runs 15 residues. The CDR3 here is CASKGGPQGTYEQYF. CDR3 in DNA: TGTGCCAGCAAGGGGGGGCCGCAAGGGACCTACGAGCAGTACTTC.

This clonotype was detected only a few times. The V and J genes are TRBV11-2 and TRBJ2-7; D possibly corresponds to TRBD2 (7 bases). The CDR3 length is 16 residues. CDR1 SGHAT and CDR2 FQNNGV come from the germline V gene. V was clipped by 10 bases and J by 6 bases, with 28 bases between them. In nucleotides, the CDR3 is TGTGCCACCAAGGGCCCCCTACAGGGTTCGGGGGGCGAGCAGTACTTC. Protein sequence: CATKGPLQGSGGEQYF.

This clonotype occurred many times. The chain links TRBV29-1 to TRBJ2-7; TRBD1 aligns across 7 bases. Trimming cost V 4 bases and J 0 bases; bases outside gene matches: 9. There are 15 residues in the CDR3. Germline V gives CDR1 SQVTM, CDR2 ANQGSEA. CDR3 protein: CSVALGTVDSYEQYF. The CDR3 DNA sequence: TGCAGCGTTGCCCTGGGGACAGTCGACTCCTACGAGCAGTACTTC.

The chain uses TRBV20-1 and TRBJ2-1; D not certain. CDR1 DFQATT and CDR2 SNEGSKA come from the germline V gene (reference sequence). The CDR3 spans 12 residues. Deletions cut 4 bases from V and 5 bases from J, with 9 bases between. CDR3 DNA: TGCAGTGCTAAGTTTCACAACAATGAGCAGTTCTTC. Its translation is CSAKFHNNEQFF.

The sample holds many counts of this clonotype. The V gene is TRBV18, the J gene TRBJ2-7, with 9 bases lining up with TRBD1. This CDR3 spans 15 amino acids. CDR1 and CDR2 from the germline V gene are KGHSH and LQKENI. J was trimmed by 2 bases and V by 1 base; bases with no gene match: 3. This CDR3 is CASSPRQGETYEQYF. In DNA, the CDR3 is TGTGCCAGCTCACCACGACAGGGGGAGACCTACGAGCAGTACTTC.

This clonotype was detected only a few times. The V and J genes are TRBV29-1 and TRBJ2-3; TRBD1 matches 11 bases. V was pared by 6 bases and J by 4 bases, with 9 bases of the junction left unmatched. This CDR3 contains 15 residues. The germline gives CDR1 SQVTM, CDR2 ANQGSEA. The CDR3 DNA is TGCAGCGTGAACCCCGGGACAGGGGGATCAGATACGCAGTATTTT. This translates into CSVNPGTGGSDTQYF.

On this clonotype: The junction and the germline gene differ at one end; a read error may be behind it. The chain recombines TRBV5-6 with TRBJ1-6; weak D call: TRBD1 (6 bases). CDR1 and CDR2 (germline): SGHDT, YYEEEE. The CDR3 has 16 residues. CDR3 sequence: CASSPEGGAGNSPPHF. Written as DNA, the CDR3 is TGTGCCAGCAGCCCCGAGGGGGGGGCTGGTAATTCACCCCCCCACTTT.

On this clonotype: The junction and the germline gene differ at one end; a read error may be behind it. CDR3 residues: CRARGLAGGPGYEQYF. DNA of the CDR3: TGCCGTGCTCGGGGGCTAGCGGGAGGGCCTGGCTACGAGCAGTACTTC. The chain couples TRBV20-1 to TRBJ2-5; 12 bases are shared with TRBD2. The J call may be incorrect, as the DNA end agrees better with TRBJ2-7. Germline V lookup: CDR1 DFQATT, CDR2 SNEGSKA (reference sequence). This CDR3 spans 16 amino acids.

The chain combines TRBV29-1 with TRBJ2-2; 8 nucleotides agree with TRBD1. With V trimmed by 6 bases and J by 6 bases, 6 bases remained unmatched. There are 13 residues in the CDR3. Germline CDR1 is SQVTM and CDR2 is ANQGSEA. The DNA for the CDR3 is TGCAGCGTCGGGACAGGTCCTCCCGGGGAGCTGTTTTTT. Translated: CSVGTGPPGELFF.

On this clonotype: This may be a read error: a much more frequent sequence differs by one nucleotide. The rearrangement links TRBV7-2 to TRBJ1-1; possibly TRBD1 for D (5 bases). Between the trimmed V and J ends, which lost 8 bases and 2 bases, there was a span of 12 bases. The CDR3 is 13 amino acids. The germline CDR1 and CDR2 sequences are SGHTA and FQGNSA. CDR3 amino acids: CASARDSNTEAFF. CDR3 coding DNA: TGTGCCAGCGCCCGTGACAGTAACACTGAAGCTTTCTTT.

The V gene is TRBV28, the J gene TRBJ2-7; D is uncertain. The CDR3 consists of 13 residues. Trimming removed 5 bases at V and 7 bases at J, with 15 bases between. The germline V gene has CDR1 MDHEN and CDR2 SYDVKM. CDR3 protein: CASSPRTRWEQYF. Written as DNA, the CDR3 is TGTGCCAGCAGTCCACGGACCCGTTGGGAGCAGTACTTC.

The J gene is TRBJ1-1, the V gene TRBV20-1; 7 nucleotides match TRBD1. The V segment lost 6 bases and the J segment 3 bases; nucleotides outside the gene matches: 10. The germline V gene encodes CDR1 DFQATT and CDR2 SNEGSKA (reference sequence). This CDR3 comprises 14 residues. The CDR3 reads CSAPAFQGDTEAFF. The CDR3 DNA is TGCAGTGCGCCCGCCTTCCAGGGGGACACTGAAGCTTTCTTT.

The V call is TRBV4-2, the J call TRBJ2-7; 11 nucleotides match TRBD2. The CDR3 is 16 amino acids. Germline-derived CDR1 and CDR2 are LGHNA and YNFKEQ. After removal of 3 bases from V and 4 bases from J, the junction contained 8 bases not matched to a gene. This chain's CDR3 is CASSQVSGGALYEQYF. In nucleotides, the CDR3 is TGTGCCAGCAGCCAGGTTAGCGGGGGGGCTTTGTACGAGCAGTACTTC.

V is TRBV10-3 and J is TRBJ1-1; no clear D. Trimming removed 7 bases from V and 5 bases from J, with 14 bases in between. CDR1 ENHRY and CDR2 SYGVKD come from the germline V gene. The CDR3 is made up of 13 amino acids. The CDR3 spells CAINAEPGTEAFF. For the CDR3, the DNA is TGTGCCATCAACGCTGAGCCGGGGACTGAAGCTTTCTTT.